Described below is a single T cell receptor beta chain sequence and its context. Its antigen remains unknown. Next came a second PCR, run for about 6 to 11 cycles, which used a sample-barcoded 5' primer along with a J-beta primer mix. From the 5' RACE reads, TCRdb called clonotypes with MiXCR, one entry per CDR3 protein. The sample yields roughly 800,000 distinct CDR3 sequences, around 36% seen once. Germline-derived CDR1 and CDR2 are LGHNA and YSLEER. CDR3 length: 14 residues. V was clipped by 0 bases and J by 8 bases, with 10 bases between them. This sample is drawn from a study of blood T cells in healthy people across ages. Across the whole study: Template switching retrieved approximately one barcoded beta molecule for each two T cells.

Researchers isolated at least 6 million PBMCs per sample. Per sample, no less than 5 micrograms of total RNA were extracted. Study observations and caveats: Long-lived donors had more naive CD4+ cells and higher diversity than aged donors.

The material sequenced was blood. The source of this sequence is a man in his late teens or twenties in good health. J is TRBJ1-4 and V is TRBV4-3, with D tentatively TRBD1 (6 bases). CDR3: CASSQETGREKLFF. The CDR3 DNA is TGCGCCAGCAGCCAAGAGACAGGAAGGGAAAAACTGTTTTTT.